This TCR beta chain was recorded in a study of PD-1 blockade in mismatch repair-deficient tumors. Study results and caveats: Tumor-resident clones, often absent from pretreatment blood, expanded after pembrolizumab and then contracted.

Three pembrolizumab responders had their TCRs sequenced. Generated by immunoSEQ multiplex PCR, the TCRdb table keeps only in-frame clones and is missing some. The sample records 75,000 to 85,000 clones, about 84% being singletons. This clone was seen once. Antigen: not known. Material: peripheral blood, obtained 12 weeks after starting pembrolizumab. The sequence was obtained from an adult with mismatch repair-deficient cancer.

CDR3 protein: CASSGKGGVSYNEQFF. As DNA, the CDR3 is TGTGCCAGCAGCGGGAAGGGGGGGGTCTCCTACAATGAGCAGTTCTTC. The chain is built from TRBV7-8 and TRBJ2-1, with D possibly matching TRBD2 (7 bases). Germline values: CDR1 SGHVS, CDR2 FQNEAQ. The CDR3 spans 16 residues. Trimming removed 5 bases from V and 0 bases from J, with 14 bases in between.